A selection of T cell receptor beta chains follows, all from one sample in a study of OX40 agonist ivuxolimab in advanced cancers. TCRdb's copy holds only in-frame clones and misses some; the assay was immunoSEQ multiplex PCR. The table has some 69,000 clones, about four fifths seen once. The material sequenced was CD4+ or CD8+ T cells sorted from blood, taken in a trial of the OX40 agonist ivuxolimab. These receptors were collected from an adult with an advanced solid tumor such as melanoma, head and neck, liver or kidney cancer. Each CDR3 is given with its conserved first and last residue. The D gene is left open where the match is weak. Rows give clone size only sometimes, using once, few, many, or a class for an expanded clone.

clone_size | j_call | d_call | v_call | cdr3_aa | cdr3_nt
. | TRBJ2-1 | TRBD2 | TRBV7-9 | CASSSRGGLTLNEQFF | TGTGCCAGCAGCTCCCGGGGGGGCCTCACCCTCAATGAGCAGTTCTTC
. | TRBJ1-3 | TRBD1 | TRBV7-9 | CASTSGDRGLSGNTIYF | TGTGCCAGCACCTCAGGGGACAGGGGTCTCTCTGGAAACACCATATATTTT
. | TRBJ1-4 | TRBD1 | TRBV5-4 | CASRRDRGEKLFF | TGTGCCAGCCGGCGGGACAGGGGTGAAAAACTGTTTTTT
. | TRBJ2-7 | TRBD2 | TRBV27 | CASSKNSGGAREQYF | TGTGCCAGCAGTAAAAATAGCGGGGGGGCGCGTGAGCAGTACTTC
. | TRBJ1-1 | . | TRBV30 | CAWSAARGSGSEAFF | TGTGCCTGGAGTGCCGCGAGGGGTTCAGGGTCTGAAGCTTTCTTT
once | TRBJ2-5 | . | TRBV29-1 | CSSGGYEETQYF | TGCAGCTCGGGGGGCTATGAAGAGACCCAGTACTTC
few | TRBJ1-3 | . | TRBV10-3 | CAIGDTQGNTIYF | TGTGCCATCGGGGACACCCAGGGAAACACCATATATTTT
. | TRBJ2-1 | TRBD2 | TRBV19 | CASNLGLDFNEQFF | TGTGCCAGTAATCTGGGACTAGATTTCAATGAGCAGTTCTTC
. | TRBJ2-6 | . | TRBV23-1 | CASSQVHSGANVLTF | TGCGCCAGCAGTCAAGTTCACTCTGGGGCCAACGTCCTGACTTTC
. | TRBJ2-5 | TRBD2 | TRBV5-1 | CASSPGLSSETQYF | TGCGCCAGCAGCCCGGGACTATCAAGTGAGACCCAGTACTTC
once | TRBJ1-3 | . | TRBV10-1 | CASSESDLSSGNTIYF | TGCGCCAGCAGTGAATCGGACTTGAGCTCTGGAAACACCATATATTTT
. | TRBJ2-7 | . | TRBV27 | CASSNRRTKREQYF | TGTGCCAGCAGTAACAGACGGACTAAGCGCGAGCAGTACTTC
. | TRBJ2-7 | . | TRBV19 | CARPGCLSYEQYF | TGTGCCAGACCTGGGTGTCTGTCCTACGAGCAGTACTTC
. | TRBJ2-5 | TRBD2 | TRBV19 | CASNSGRAGETQYF | TGTGCCAGTAATTCCGGGAGGGCCGGAGAGACCCAGTACTTC
. | TRBJ2-2 | . | TRBV5-1 | CASSPTGVTGELFF | TGCGCCAGCAGCCCGACGGGGGTCACCGGGGAGCTGTTTTTT
. | TRBJ2-7 | . | TRBV6-6 | CASRGSAWEQYF | TGTGCCAGCAGGGGATCTGCTTGGGAGCAGTACTTC
. | TRBJ1-1 | . | TRBV11-3 | CASSLSRNTEAFF | TGTGCCAGCAGCTTATCCAGGAACACTGAAGCTTTCTTT
. | TRBJ2-7 | . | TRBV11-1 | CASSQGRKGREQYF | TGTGCCAGCAGCCAGGGCAGGAAGGGACGGGAGCAGTACTTC
once | TRBJ2-1 | TRBD1 | TRBV6-1 | CASSEAIVGTGDNEQFF | TGTGCCAGCAGTGAAGCGATAGTCGGGACAGGGGACAATGAGCAGTTCTTC
. | TRBJ1-5 | . | TRBV6-5 | CASSYGGKNQPQHF | TGTGCCAGCAGTTACGGGGGGAAGAATCAGCCCCAGCATTTT
. | TRBJ2-1 | TRBD2 | TRBV2 | CASTGGSGASDEQFF | TGTGCCAGCACCGGGGGGAGCGGGGCAAGCGATGAGCAGTTCTTC
. | TRBJ1-3 | . | TRBV18 | CASSPNSGKGNTIYF | TGTGCCAGCTCACCAAACTCCGGGAAAGGAAACACCATATATTTT
many | TRBJ1-1 | . | TRBV6-4 | CASRDTEAFF | TGTGCCAGCAGGGATACTGAAGCTTTCTTT
. | TRBJ2-3 | . | TRBV7-7 | CASSKGGGRTDTQYF | TGTGCTAGCAGCAAGGGAGGGGGGAGGACAGATACGCAGTATTTT
. | TRBJ1-2 | TRBD1 | TRBV7-8 | CASSIAGQGFGYTF | TGTGCCAGCAGCATCGCGGGACAGGGTTTCGGCTACACCTTC
. | TRBJ2-5 | TRBD2 | TRBV20-1 | CSAWGGETQYF | TGCAGTGCTTGGGGGGGGGAGACCCAGTACTTC
. | TRBJ1-3 | TRBD1 | TRBV30 | CAWSLTGGSSGNTIYF | TGTGCCTGGAGTCTAACAGGGGGGAGCTCTGGAAACACCATATATTTT
. | TRBJ2-5 | . | TRBV21-1 | CASSKVLAESETQYF | TGTGCCAGCAGCAAAGTGCTAGCGGAGTCTGAGACCCAGTACTTC
once | TRBJ1-6 | TRBD1 | TRBV5-1 | CASSLTGDAYNSPLHF | TGCGCCAGCAGCTTGACAGGGGACGCCTATAATTCACCCCTCCACTTT
. | TRBJ1-1 | . | TRBV12-5 | CASGLRRAEAFF | TGTGCTAGTGGTTTGAGAAGGGCTGAAGCTTTCTTT
. | TRBJ1-2 | TRBD1 | TRBV30 | CAWTGGRANYGYTF | TGTGCCTGGACAGGGGGAAGAGCTAACTATGGCTACACCTTC
. | TRBJ1-2 | . | TRBV5-6 | CASSTPRGGNGYTF | TGTGCCAGCAGCACCCCCCGGGGGGGGAATGGCTACACCTTC
. | TRBJ2-3 | . | TRBV6-5 | CASSFTGAGGTDTQYF | TGTGCCAGCAGTTTCACGGGGGCGGGGGGCACAGATACGCAGTATTTT
few | TRBJ2-2 | . | TRBV2 | CASRRGGTAITGELFF | TGTGCCAGCAGGCGGGGCGGGACGGCGATCACCGGGGAGCTGTTTTTT
. | TRBJ2-7 | . | TRBV12-5 | CASGVLGEQYF | TGTGCTAGTGGGGTCTTGGGGGAGCAGTACTTC
once | TRBJ2-2 | . | TRBV9 | CASSVTTVDGELFF | TGTGCCAGCAGCGTGACCACCGTGGACGGGGAGCTGTTTTTT
. | TRBJ2-1 | TRBD1 | TRBV7-2 | CASSKRDREQFF | TGTGCCAGCAGCAAGAGGGACAGGGAGCAGTTCTTC
. | TRBJ2-7 | . | TRBV2 | CASSGGHEQYF | TGTGCCAGCAGTGGAGGCCACGAGCAGTACTTC
. | TRBJ2-4 | . | TRBV5-1 | CASSFSAGKDIQYF | TGCGCCAGCAGCTTTTCGGCAGGCAAGGACATTCAGTACTTC
. | TRBJ2-7 | . | TRBV7-7 | CASSLVCRPPDYYEQYF | TGTGCCAGCAGCTTAGTCTGTCGGCCTCCCGATTACTACGAGCAGTACTTC
few | TRBJ2-5 | TRBD2 | TRBV7-2 | CASSPRGGETQYF | TGTGCCAGCAGCCCCCGCGGGGGGGAGACCCAGTACTTC
. | TRBJ1-2 | . | TRBV18 | CASSLRTANYGYTF | TGTGCCAGCTCACTTAGAACAGCTAACTATGGCTACACCTTC
. | TRBJ1-3 | TRBD1 | TRBV15 | CATSRGQGAGNTIYF | TGTGCCACCAGCAGAGGGCAGGGGGCTGGAAACACCATATATTTT
. | TRBJ2-1 | . | TRBV27 | CASSFRQPYVIRDNEQFF | TGTGCCAGCAGTTTCCGACAACCCTACGTCATACGAGACAATGAGCAGTTCTTC
. | TRBJ1-5 | . | TRBV2 | CASRLTGSNQPQHF | TGTGCCAGCAGACTTACAGGGTCAAATCAGCCCCAGCATTTT
. | TRBJ2-1 | . | TRBV6-1 | CASSLTRGFNEQFF | TGTGCCAGCAGTCTAACTAGAGGTTTCAATGAGCAGTTCTTC
. | TRBJ2-1 | . | TRBV5-1 | CASSTDFRPPHNEQFF | TGCGCCAGCAGCACGGACTTCCGTCCCCCTCACAATGAGCAGTTCTTC
. | TRBJ1-6 | TRBD1 | TRBV11-2 | CASSPQGGSPLHF | TGTGCCAGCAGCCCTCAGGGGGGGTCACCCCTCCACTTT
once | TRBJ2-2 | . | TRBV7-2 | CASRSGGNTGELFF | TGTGCCAGCAGATCCGGGGGCAACACCGGGGAGCTGTTTTTT
. | TRBJ1-4 | . | TRBV2 | CASFGSVRAEKLFF | TGTGCCAGCTTCGGGTCGGTGCGGGCCGAAAAACTGTTTTTT
. | TRBJ2-5 | TRBD2 | TRBV2 | CASSDQGLAGETQYF | TGTGCCAGCAGCGACCAGGGACTAGCGGGAGAGACCCAGTACTTC
. | TRBJ1-1 | TRBD1 | TRBV5-1 | CASSWYRGNTEAFF | TGCGCCAGCAGCTGGTACAGGGGGAACACTGAAGCTTTCTTT
. | TRBJ1-5 | . | TRBV4-1 | CASSLDGRSNQPQHF | TGCGCCAGCAGCCTCGACGGACGTAGCAATCAGCCCCAGCATTTT